These 25 T cell receptor beta chains were all obtained from the same sample, sequenced in a study of neoadjuvant anti-PD-1 for oral cavity cancer. Repertoires were generated with immunoSEQ multiplex PCR, while TCRdb's copy carries only in-frame clones and drops some. The table records over 65,000 clones, roughly 85% of them present only once. As for time point: after neoadjuvant nivolumab, at surgical resection. Here the sequenced sample was PBMCs, taken after nivolumab (anti-PD-1) treatment. All receptors derive from a person aged 35 to 85 with oral cavity squamous cell carcinoma.

This sequence joins TRBV6-5 and TRBJ1-1; D unresolved. Per germline, CDR1 MNHEY and CDR2 SVGAGI. The V gene lost 5 bases and the J gene lost 8 bases, with 6 bases spanning the gap. The CDR3 consists of 10 residues. CDR3 region: CASSGLEAFF. The CDR3 DNA sequence: TGTGCCAGCAGTGGGTTAGAAGCTTTCTTT.

In its sample, this clone was seen a few times. The chain links TRBV2 to TRBJ2-7; D perhaps matches TRBD2 (6 bases). V lost 8 bases, J lost 1 base, and 12 bases lay in between. Germline V gene lookup returns CDR1 SNHLY and CDR2 FYNNEI. The CDR3 spans 13 residues. The CDR3 coding sequence is TGTGCCAGCGGAGCGGGTCTATCCTACGAGCAGTACTTC. This sequence encodes CASGAGLSYEQYF.

The chain uses TRBV10-2 and TRBJ1-2; unclear D gene. The CDR3 runs to 13 residues. Germline CDR1 is WSHSY and CDR2 is SAAADI. V lost 6 bases and J lost 4, with 12 bases in between. CDR3 residues: CASSSPNFYGYTF. CDR3 coding DNA: TGCGCCAGCAGCTCACCGAACTTCTATGGCTACACCTTC.

CDR3 in DNA: TGTGCCAGTTCGAAGAGCTCTGGAAACACCATATATTTT. As protein: CASSKSSGNTIYF. J is TRBJ1-3 and V is TRBV6-5, with D unclear. This CDR3 region has 13 residues. Germline loops: CDR1 MNHEY, CDR2 SVGAGI. Trimming shortened V by 9 bases and J by 0 bases, and 9 bases separated the two germline ends.

The chain joins TRBV15 to TRBJ2-1; TRBD1 matches at 7 bases. This CDR3 is 15 amino acids long. J was trimmed by 1 base and V by 4 bases; bases with no gene match: 4. Germline V gene lookup returns CDR1 LNHNV and CDR2 YYDKDF (reference sequence). CDR3 sequence (DNA): TGTGCCACCAGCAAAGACAGGGTATCCTACAATGAGCAGTTCTTC. It yields the protein CATSKDRVSYNEQFF.

A few counts support this clone. The chain employs TRBV7-9 and TRBJ2-1, with 9 bases lining up with TRBD2. V shed 6 bases, J shed 7 bases, and the junction held 10 bases outside the gene matches. The CDR3 consists of 15 residues. Looked up from germline, CDR1 is SEHNR and CDR2 is FQNEAQ (reference sequence). The CDR3 DNA sequence: TGTGCCAGCAGTTTTATTAGCGGGAGTAGTAATGAGCAGTTCTTC. This codes for CASSFISGSSNEQFF.

This sequence joins TRBV5-1 and TRBJ2-1; a possible D gene is TRBD2 (5 bases). Germline CDR1 SGHRS, CDR2 YFSETQ. Deletions cut 4 bases from V and 8 bases from J, with 16 bases between. This CDR3 is 14 amino acids long. CDR3 sequence reads: CASSVLEGRDEQFF. In DNA form, the CDR3 reads TGCGCCAGCAGCGTCCTCGAGGGTAGGGATGAGCAGTTCTTC.

The CDR3 reads CASSWGQIYEQYF. Written as DNA, the CDR3 is TGTGCCAGCAGCTGGGGACAGATCTACGAGCAGTACTTC. The chain carries TRBV7-2 and TRBJ2-7, with 7 bases that match TRBD1. Germline V gives CDR1 SGHTA, CDR2 FQGNSA. The CDR3 is 13 amino acids. V was pared by 4 bases and J by 3 bases, with 3 bases of the junction left unmatched.

This chain links TRBV27 with TRBJ2-6, with a weak D call TRBD2 (6 bases). The CDR3 covers 16 residues. V lost 6 bases, J lost 0 bases, and 12 bases lay in between. Germline CDR1 reads MNHEY; CDR2 reads SMNVEV (reference sequence). DNA for the CDR3: TGTGCCAGCAGGGGGGGATGGTCCTCTGGGGCCAACGTCCTGACTTTC. Translation: CASRGGWSSGANVLTF. Full variable domain (rest looked up from reference TRBV27 and TRBJ2-6): EAQVTQNPRYLITVTGKKLTVTCSQNMNHEYMSWYRQDPGLGLRQIYYSMNVEVTDKGDVPEGYKVSRKEKRNFPLILESPSPNQTSLYFCASRGGWSSGANVLTFGAGSRLTVL.

The CDR3 region is CSVLRTENTEAFF. CDR3 DNA: TGCAGCGTGTTACGGACGGAGAACACTGAAGCTTTCTTT. The chain uses TRBV29-1 and TRBJ1-1; D not resolved. Germline loops: CDR1 SQVTM, CDR2 ANQGSEA. This CDR3 has 13 residues. Trimming shortened V by 6 bases and J by 1 base, and 12 bases separated the two germline ends.

The chain couples TRBV14 to TRBJ1-1, with D uncertain. The CDR3 runs 12 residues. Trimming left V 1 base short and J 10 bases short, with 10 bases between. Germline V gene data show CDR1 as SGHDN and CDR2 as FVKESK. The CDR3 region has the DNA TGTGCCAGCAGCCAAGGACGGGCTGGAGCTTTCTTT. This codes for CASSQGRAGAFF.

The chain is built from TRBV7-8 and TRBJ2-2, with 9 bases lining up with TRBD1. Per the germline V gene, CDR1 is SGHVS and CDR2 is FQNEAQ. The CDR3 length is 14 residues. Trimming took 7 bases from V and 4 from J; bases not matched to a gene: 4. Here the CDR3 DNA reads TGTGCCAGCAACCGGGACAGGGCCACCGGGGAGCTGTTTTTT. This translates into CASNRDRATGELFF.

The chain combines TRBV5-1 with TRBJ2-2; 12 nucleotides align to TRBD2. CDR1 and CDR2 (germline): SGHRS, YFSETQ. There are 16 residues in the CDR3. After removal of 3 bases from V and 4 bases from J, the junction contained 4 bases not matched to a gene. CDR3: CASSSLTSGSTGELFF. The CDR3 DNA reads as TGCGCCAGCAGCTCCTTGACTAGCGGGAGCACCGGGGAGCTGTTTTTT.

The J gene is TRBJ2-1, the V gene TRBV2; 12 positions match TRBD2. Germline V gene data show CDR1 as SNHLY and CDR2 as FYNNEI. Trimming removed 6 bases from V and 6 bases from J; junction bases left unmatched: 6. The CDR3 is 15 amino acids. CDR3 DNA sequence: TGTGCCAGCAGACTAGCGGGAGGATCGTTCAATGAGCAGTTCTTC. It codes for CASRLAGGSFNEQFF.

The J gene is TRBJ2-1, the V gene TRBV30; unclear D gene. The V gene lost 7 bases and the J gene lost 6 bases, with 10 bases spanning the gap. The CDR3 totals 11 residues. In germline, CDR1 is GTSNPN, CDR2 SVGIG (reference sequence). CDR3 sequence (DNA): TGTGCCTCGTCCTGGGGCAATGAGCAGTTCTTC. Residues: CASSWGNEQFF.

J is TRBJ2-7 and V is TRBV2, with 8 bases identical to TRBD2. V shed 4 bases and J 1 base; nucleotides not matched to a gene: 6. The V gene's germline CDR1 is SNHLY and CDR2 FYNNEI. The CDR3 spans 15 residues. For the CDR3, the DNA is TGTGCCAGCAGTGCCCTGGCGGGAGGATCCTACGAGCAGTACTTC. It encodes CASSALAGGSYEQYF. Full variable domain (missing parts from reference TRBV2 and TRBJ2-7): EPEVTQTPSHQVTQMGQEVILRCVPISNHLYFYWYRQILGQKVEFLVSFYNNEISEKSEIFDDQFSVERPDGSNFTLKIRSTKLEDSAMYFCASSALAGGSYEQYFGPGTRLTVT.

This clone showed up just a few times. The sample carries other DNA sequences with the same CDR3. This chain connects TRBV29-1 to TRBJ2-2; D ambiguous. The CDR3 extends over 12 amino acids. Germline loops: CDR1 SQVTM, CDR2 ANQGSEA. Between the trimmed V and J ends, which lost 6 bases and 0 bases, there was a span of 5 bases. This chain's CDR3 is CSVSPNTGELFF. CDR3 nucleotides: TGCAGCGTGAGTCCGAACACCGGGGAGCTGTTTTTT.

V is TRBV6-5 and J is TRBJ1-3, with 7 bases aligning to TRBD1. V lost 6 bases to trimming and J lost 4 bases; unmatched junction nucleotides: 6. Germline assignment: CDR1 MNHEY and CDR2 SVGAGI. This CDR3 comprises 14 residues. The CDR3 is CASRRGLEGNTIYF. Written as DNA, the CDR3 is TGTGCCAGCAGAAGGGGGCTGGAAGGAAACACCATATATTTT.

The V call is TRBV6-5, the J call TRBJ2-1; 8 bases are a match to TRBD2. The CDR3 has 15 residues. Germline V CDR1 and CDR2: MNHEY, SVGAGI. V gave up 6 bases and J gave up 3 bases; unmatched junction bases: 7. CDR3 sequence reads: CASRLGRAGYNEQFF. The CDR3 DNA is TGTGCCAGCAGGCTCGGGAGGGCAGGCTACAATGAGCAGTTCTTC.

This chain connects TRBV7-2 to TRBJ2-3; D is possibly TRBD2 (5 bases). The CDR3 covers 13 residues. The V end was cut by 5 bases, the J end by 7 bases, with 13 bases between. Germline V CDR1 and CDR2: SGHTA, FQGNSA. CDR3 bases: TGTGCCAGCAGCGTCCAGCCGGGGAATACGCAGTATTTT. Translating gives CASSVQPGNTQYF.

The chain is built from TRBV13 and TRBJ2-7; 8 positions agree with TRBD2. The CDR3 is made up of 14 amino acids. Per the germline V gene, CDR1 is PRHDT and CDR2 is FYEKMQ (reference sequence). V shed 4 bases and J 12 bases; nucleotides not matched to a gene: 14. CDR3 sequence: CASSSVSGGPQRYF. The CDR3 DNA reads as TGTGCCAGCAGCTCCGTGAGCGGGGGCCCTCAGAGGTACTTC. The full variable domain, with the rest looked up from reference TRBV13 and TRBJ2-7, is AAGVIQSPRHLIKEKRETATLKCYPIPRHDTVYWYQQGPGQDPQFLISFYEKMQSDKGSIPDRFSAQQFSDYHSELNMSSLELGDSALYFCASSSVSGGPQRYFGPGTRLTVT.

A few counts support this clone. CDR3 bases: TGTGCCAGCAGCGTGCAGCAGAACACCGGGGAGCTGTTTTTT. Protein: CASSVQQNTGELFF. This rearrangement joins TRBV11-2 to TRBJ2-2; no definite D call. The CDR3 length is 14 residues. Germline CDR1 reads SGHAT; CDR2 reads FQNNGV. Trimming removed 5 bases from V and 1 base from J, with 8 bases in between.

The rearrangement joins TRBV7-2 to TRBJ2-6; D ambiguous. The CDR3 contains 15 residues. CDR1 and CDR2 from the germline V gene are SGHTA and FQGNSA. Trimming removed 1 base from V and 2 bases from J, with 6 bases in between. The CDR3, as DNA: TGTGCCAGCAGCTTAGGCGGCGCTGGGGCCAACGTCCTGACTTTC. Its protein product is CASSLGGAGANVLTF.

The J gene is TRBJ2-1, the V gene TRBV5-6; D unresolved. V lost 3 bases to trimming and J lost 7 bases, with 11 bases between them. This CDR3 spans 13 amino acids. Germline V gives CDR1 SGHDT, CDR2 YYEEEE. CDR3 DNA sequence: TGTGCCAGCAGCTCAGTGCTCCTAAATGAGCAGTTCTTC. This sequence encodes CASSSVLLNEQFF.

This clone was counted once. V is TRBV27 and J is TRBJ2-5; D is perhaps TRBD1 (5 bases). V was trimmed by 2 bases and J by 5 bases, leaving 15 bases between them. The CDR3 length is 15 residues. Germline V gives CDR1 MNHEY, CDR2 SMNVEV (reference sequence). Here the CDR3 DNA reads TGTGCCAGCAGTTTAAAGTGGGGCGCTTGGGAGACCCAGTACTTC. This gives the protein CASSLKWGAWETQYF.